This T cell receptor (beta chain) is drawn from a study of cytomegalovirus exposure and HLA in healthy donors. This clone was counted many times. Its antigen is unknown. Findings and limits, study-wide: Cytomegalovirus association was assigned to 170 or so TCR beta chains. A later analysis linked about 17,000 TCR beta sequences to HLA alleles at 0.05 false discovery rate. Compared with the approximately 680-donor mean, an Asian-associated ancestry cluster reportedly had fewer N-insertions, according to a later analysis.

PCR involved 60 Vbeta and 13 Jbeta primers. In the original analysis: There were some 87 million unique TCR beta chains by a later count, and approximately 11 million of them were shared. Sequenced by immunoSEQ multiplex PCR; TCRdb stores in-frame clones only, minus some. The DNA was the basis for D and trimming; V, J and clone size are from that table. The table lists 150,000 to 200,000 clones, 80% to 85% of them singletons, with about 4% in the top ten. The receptor comes from a man aged 45 to 65 in good health and CMV-seropositive. Sequenced material: PBMCs.

This CDR3 reads CASSVGVGLNYGYTF. For the CDR3, the DNA is TGTGCCAGCAGCGTCGGGGTGGGACTCAACTATGGCTACACCTTC. This chain connects TRBV7-3 to TRBJ1-2, with TRBD1 as a possible D gene (5 bases). Trimming stripped 5 bases from V and 2 bases from J, with 15 bases between. This CDR3 spans 15 amino acids. Germline V gives CDR1 SGHTA, CDR2 FQGTGA. Complete variable domain (other parts from reference TRBV7-3 and TRBJ1-2): GAGVSQTPSNKVTEKGKYVELRCDPISGHTALYWYRQSLGQGPEFLIYFQGTGAADDSGLPNDRFFAVRPEGSVSTLKIQRTERGDSAVYLCASSVGVGLNYGYTFGSGTRLTVV.